These T cell receptor beta chains were read from a single sample in a study of patients and donors after allogeneic stem cell transplantation. MiXCR, applied by TCRdb to the RT-PCR reads, yields one record per CDR3 protein. The sample gives some 21,000 distinct CDR3 sequences, 29% of which show up once; roughly half is in the top ten. The sequenced sample was blood, either unsorted or a sorted T cell fraction (not recorded which). These receptors came from a human donor who was either an allogeneic HSCT recipient or a stem cell or donor lymphocyte infusion donor (not recorded which). It is not recorded whose cells these are; they may come from a transplant donor. The CDR3 runs from the conserved cysteine through the conserved F or W. The D gene is left open where the match is weak. Some rows mark clone size as missing; the rest say once, few, many or name a class of expanded clone.

d_gene	abundance	v_gene	j_gene	CDR3aa	CDR3nt
TRBD1	many	TRBV5-5	TRBJ1-6	CASRAPPTGAGNSPLHF	TGTGCCAGCCGAGCTCCACCGACAGGGGCGGGAAATTCACCCCTCCACTTT
-	few	TRBV20-1	TRBJ1-5	CSASIGSRGGNQPQHF	TGCAGTGCTAGTATTGGCAGCCGAGGGGGCAATCAGCCCCAGCATTTT
-	-	TRBV5-1	TRBJ2-3	CASKRSPPTDTQYF	TGCGCCAGTAAGCGGTCCCCCCCCACAGATACGCAGTATTTT
TRBD1	-	TRBV11-2	TRBJ2-3	CASVDRLTDTQYF	TGTGCCAGCGTGGACAGGCTCACAGATACGCAGTATTTT
-	many	TRBV12-3/TRBV12-4	TRBJ1-1	CASRGQKAFF	TGTGCCAGCAGGGGACAAAAAGCTTTCTTT
-	-	TRBV7-9	TRBJ1-1	CASTIWGTEAFF	TGTGCCAGCACCATCTGGGGGACTGAAGCTTTCTTT
-	-	TRBV5-1	TRBJ2-5	CASRGRTQYF	TGCGCCAGCAGGGGGAGGACCCAGTACTTC
-	-	TRBV28	TRBJ1-5	CASMRGIRNQPQHF	TGTGCCAGCATGCGCGGGATTCGCAATCAGCCCCAGCATTTT
-	-	TRBV6-5	TRBJ2-7	CASSYTGVRDYEQYF	TGTGCCAGCAGTTACACGGGAGTAAGAGACTACGAGCAGTACTTC
-	-	TRBV5-5	TRBJ1-2	CASSLVDNYGYTF	TGTGCCAGCAGCTTGGTTGACAACTATGGCTACACCTTC
-	-	TRBV5-4	TRBJ2-5	CASSRDYGGETQYF	TGTGCCAGCAGCCGGGATTACGGCGGCGAGACCCAGTACTTC
TRBD1	few	TRBV12-3/TRBV12-4	TRBJ2-5	CASRGGTGYQETQYF	TGTGCCAGCAGGGGGGGGACAGGGTACCAAGAGACCCAGTACTTC
-	-	TRBV21-1	TRBJ2-2	CASRVQGEGGELFF	TGTGCCAGCCGCGTCCAGGGGGAAGGCGGGGAGCTGTTTTTT
TRBD1	many	TRBV7-2	TRBJ1-2	CASSLLAPGTGSNYGYTF	TGTGCCAGCAGCTTATTGGCCCCCGGGACAGGTTCTAACTATGGCTACACCTTC
TRBD1	many	TRBV20-1	TRBJ1-5	CSAQGVSNQPQHF	TGCAGTGCCCAGGGGGTGAGCAATCAGCCCCAGCATTTT
TRBD1	-	TRBV20-1	TRBJ1-2	CSATAIWDSRSNYGYTF	TGCAGTGCTACGGCAATCTGGGACAGCCGTTCTAACTATGGCTACACCTTC
-	-	TRBV7-2	TRBJ1-1	CASSADWNTEAFF	TGTGCCAGCAGCGCGGACTGGAACACTGAAGCTTTCTTT
-	-	TRBV7-8	TRBJ2-1	CASSLAWGPGGEQFF	TGTGCCAGCAGCTTAGCGTGGGGGCCCGGGGGTGAGCAGTTCTTC
TRBD1	-	TRBV29-1	TRBJ2-3	CSVSGQGADTQYF	TGCAGCGTTAGTGGGCAGGGGGCAGATACGCAGTATTTT
TRBD1	-	TRBV25-1	TRBJ2-3	CASSSLQGSNTQYF	TGTGCCAGCAGTTCCCTACAGGGGTCGAATACGCAGTATTTT
TRBD1	-	TRBV29-1	TRBJ1-4	CSVRDRLGEKLFF	TGCAGCGTTCGGGACAGGTTGGGGGAAAAACTGTTTTTT
TRBD2	-	TRBV25-1	TRBJ2-1	CASSEYPTLVAGDNEQFF	TGTGCCAGCAGTGAATATCCCACCCTAGTGGCGGGGGACAATGAGCAGTTCTTC
TRBD1	few	TRBV20-1	TRBJ1-2	CSASSRDSGF	TGCAGTGCTAGTTCTCGGGACAGTGGGTTC
TRBD2	few	TRBV20-1	TRBJ2-7	CSAKSGGIYEQYF	TGCAGTGCTAAAAGCGGGGGGATCTACGAGCAGTACTTC
TRBD1	-	TRBV3-1	TRBJ2-2	CASSQPWTGQTGELFF	TGTGCCAGCAGCCAACCTTGGACAGGGCAGACCGGGGAGCTGTTTTTT
-	few	TRBV12-3/TRBV12-4	TRBJ1-5	CASSFRDTNQPQHF	TGTGCCAGCAGCTTCCGGGACACCAATCAGCCCCAGCATTTT
-	few	TRBV2	TRBJ1-5	CASDRSQPQHF	TGTGCCTCTGACAGAAGTCAGCCCCAGCATTTT
-	-	TRBV15	TRBJ2-1	CATRRVSYNEQFF	TGTGCCACCAGACGCGTCTCCTACAATGAGCAGTTCTTC
TRBD1	-	TRBV20-1	TRBJ1-6	CSAARGPSYNSPLHF	TGCAGTGCCGCCAGGGGGCCGTCCTATAATTCACCCCTCCACTTT
-	few	TRBV10-3	TRBJ2-5	CAISEGGTQYF	TGTGCCATCAGTGAGGGTGGAACCCAGTACTTC
-	-	TRBV6-5	TRBJ2-5	CASSPDSSGLGETQYF	TGTGCCAGCAGCCCGGACAGTTCGGGCCTCGGGGAGACCCAGTACTTC
-	few	TRBV5-1	TRBJ1-1	CASTLGGRNTEAFF	TGCGCCAGCACCTTGGGGGGTAGGAACACTGAAGCTTTCTTT
-	medium-sized	TRBV7-2	TRBJ1-2	CASSPSSGSNYGYTF	TGTGCCAGCAGCCCAAGTTCGGGGTCTAACTATGGCTACACCTTC
-	few	TRBV29-1	TRBJ1-1	CSVHSGKGGTEAFF	TGCAGCGTTCACTCAGGGAAAGGGGGCACTGAAGCTTTCTTT
-	-	TRBV15	TRBJ1-3	CATSRDRGTRDTIYF	TGTGCCACCAGCAGAGATCGGGGCACCCGTGACACCATATATTTT
TRBD1	few	TRBV11-2	TRBJ1-6	CASSQHRGSSYNSPLHF	TGTGCCAGCAGCCAACACAGGGGAAGCTCCTATAATTCACCCCTCCACTTT
TRBD1	few	TRBV14	TRBJ2-3	CASSQRTGVLDTQYF	TGTGCCAGCAGCCAACGGACAGGGGTTCTAGATACGCAGTATTTT
TRBD2	many	TRBV3-1	TRBJ2-3	CASSSPLAGDTDTQYF	TGTGCCAGCAGCTCCCCCCTAGCGGGGGACACAGATACGCAGTATTTT
-	-	TRBV29-1	TRBJ1-1	CSVVRAEAFF	TGCAGCGTTGTCAGGGCTGAAGCTTTCTTT
-	few	TRBV27	TRBJ1-6	CASSLRQAPLHF	TGTGCCAGCAGTTTAAGGCAGGCACCCCTCCACTTT
TRBD2	few	TRBV9	TRBJ2-3	CASSRLAWHTDTQYF	TGTGCCAGCAGTCGACTAGCCTGGCACACAGATACGCAGTATTTT
-	few	TRBV12-3/TRBV12-4	TRBJ2-1	CASSLALSYNEQFF	TGTGCCAGCAGTTTAGCGCTCTCCTACAATGAGCAGTTCTTC
-	-	TRBV9	TRBJ1-2	CASSSGHLSNYGYTF	TGTGCCAGCAGCTCGGGACACCTCTCTAACTATGGCTACACCTTC
TRBD1	many	TRBV6-2/TRBV6-3	TRBJ1-1	CASSRRRGDRVEAFF	TGTGCCAGCAGCAGACGCAGGGGAGACAGGGTTGAAGCTTTCTTT
-	-	TRBV28	TRBJ2-1	CASSPHRYEQFF	TGTGCCAGCAGTCCTCACAGATATGAGCAGTTCTTC
-	-	TRBV10-3	TRBJ2-2	CAIQGTGELFF	TGTGCCATCCAGGGGACCGGGGAGCTGTTTTTT
-	few	TRBV4-1	TRBJ1-1	CASSQVLRGRRGTEAFF	TGCGCCAGCAGCCAAGTTCTCCGGGGGCGCCGGGGCACTGAAGCTTTCTTT
-	-	TRBV5-1	TRBJ2-3	CASSWDPQGQTDTQYF	TGCGCCAGCAGCTGGGACCCGCAGGGCCAAACAGATACGCAGTATTTT
TRBD1	few	TRBV10-3	TRBJ1-3	CAITHGDRVGNTIYF	TGTGCCATCACCCATGGTGACAGGGTCGGAAACACCATATATTTT
TRBD1	few	TRBV7-8	TRBJ1-1	CVSSPRDRMNTEAFF	TGTGTCAGCAGCCCGAGGGACAGAATGAACACTGAAGCTTTCTTT
TRBD1	many	TRBV15	TRBJ1-2	CATSRAYGQVHYGYTF	TGTGCCACCAGCAGAGCCTACGGACAGGTTCACTATGGCTACACCTTC
-	-	TRBV20-1	TRBJ2-3	CSASGISTDTQYF	TGCAGTGCTAGTGGCATTAGCACAGATACGCAGTATTTT
TRBD1	many	TRBV3-1	TRBJ1-1	CASSQDQGGQAGTEAFF	TGTGCCAGCAGCCAAGATCAGGGGGGACAGGCGGGAACTGAAGCTTTCTTT
TRBD1	few	TRBV20-1	TRBJ2-3	CSAQGQVITDTQYF	TGCAGTGCCCAGGGACAGGTCATTACAGATACGCAGTATTTT
-	-	TRBV20-1	TRBJ1-4	CSARDRFYEKLFF	TGCAGTGCTAGAGATCGGTTTTATGAAAAACTGTTTTTT
-	many	TRBV7-9	TRBJ1-1	CASSLGFGEAFF	TGTGCCAGCAGCTTAGGCTTCGGTGAAGCTTTCTTT